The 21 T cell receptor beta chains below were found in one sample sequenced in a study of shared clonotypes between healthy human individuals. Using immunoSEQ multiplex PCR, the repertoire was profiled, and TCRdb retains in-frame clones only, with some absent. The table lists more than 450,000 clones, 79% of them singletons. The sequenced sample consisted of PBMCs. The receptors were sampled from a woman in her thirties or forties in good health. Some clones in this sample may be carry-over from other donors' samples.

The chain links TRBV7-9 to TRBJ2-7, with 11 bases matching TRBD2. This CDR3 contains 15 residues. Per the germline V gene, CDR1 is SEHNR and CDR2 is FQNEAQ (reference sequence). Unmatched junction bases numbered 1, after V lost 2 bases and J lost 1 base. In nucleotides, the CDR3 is TGTGCCAGCAGCTTACTAGCGGGAGGATCCTACGAGCAGTACTTC. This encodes CASSLLAGGSYEQYF.

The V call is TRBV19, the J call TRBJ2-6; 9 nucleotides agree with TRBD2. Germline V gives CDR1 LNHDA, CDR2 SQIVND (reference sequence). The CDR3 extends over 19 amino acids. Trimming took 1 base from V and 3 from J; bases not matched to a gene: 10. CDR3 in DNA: TGTGCCAGTAGTATAGGGGGCGGGAGGGCCCCCGGTGGGGCCAACGTCCTGACTTTC. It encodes CASSIGGGRAPGGANVLTF.

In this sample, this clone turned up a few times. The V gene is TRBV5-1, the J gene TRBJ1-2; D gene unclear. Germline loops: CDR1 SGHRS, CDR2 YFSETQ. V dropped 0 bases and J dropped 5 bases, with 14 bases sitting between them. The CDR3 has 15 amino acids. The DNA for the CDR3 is TGCGCCAGCAGCTTGGATTCCGACGCTGGGTATGGCTACACCTTC. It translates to CASSLDSDAGYGYTF.

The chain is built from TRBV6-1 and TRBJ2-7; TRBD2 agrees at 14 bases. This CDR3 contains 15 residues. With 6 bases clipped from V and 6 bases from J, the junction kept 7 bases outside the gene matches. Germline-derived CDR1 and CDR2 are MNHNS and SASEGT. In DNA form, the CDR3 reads TGTGCCAGCAGCCGGGGACTAGCGGGAGTGAGCGAGCAGTACTTC. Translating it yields CASSRGLAGVSEQYF.

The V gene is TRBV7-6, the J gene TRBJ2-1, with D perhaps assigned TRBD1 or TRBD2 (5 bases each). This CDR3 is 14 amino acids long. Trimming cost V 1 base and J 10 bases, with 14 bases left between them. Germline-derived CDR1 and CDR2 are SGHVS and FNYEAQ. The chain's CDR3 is CASSLGGSLIEQFF. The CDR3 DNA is TGTGCCAGCAGCTTAGGGGGGAGTTTAATCGAGCAGTTCTTC.

The CDR3 region is CASSPPRGRDEQYF. The DNA of the CDR3 is TGTGCCAGCTCACCTCCCAGAGGCCGGGACGAGCAGTACTTC. This chain uses TRBV18 with TRBJ2-7; no reliable D call. CDR1 is KGHSH, CDR2 LQKENI, per germline. This CDR3 region has 14 residues. V was shortened by 3 bases and J by 5 bases, with 14 bases between the two germline ends.

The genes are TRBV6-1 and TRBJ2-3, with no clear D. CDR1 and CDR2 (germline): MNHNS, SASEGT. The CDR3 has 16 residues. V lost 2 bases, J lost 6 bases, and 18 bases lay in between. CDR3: CASSEPGIPGRDTQYF. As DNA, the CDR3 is TGTGCCAGCAGTGAACCTGGGATCCCTGGGCGGGATACGCAGTATTTT.

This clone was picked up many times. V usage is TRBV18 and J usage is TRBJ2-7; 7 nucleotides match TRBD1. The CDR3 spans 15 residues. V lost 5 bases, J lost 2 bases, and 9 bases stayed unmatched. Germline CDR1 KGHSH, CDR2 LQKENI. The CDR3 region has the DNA TGTGCCAGCTCAACCGGGACAGCCAGCACCTACGAGCAGTACTTC. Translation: CASSTGTASTYEQYF.

The CDR3 here is CASSQHLANTGELFF. The DNA for the CDR3 is TGTGCCAGCAGCCAACACCTCGCGAACACCGGGGAGCTGTTTTTT. V and J are TRBV11-2 and TRBJ2-2; the D is unclear. V gave up 5 bases and J gave up 0 bases, with 10 bases separating them. Per germline, CDR1 SGHAT and CDR2 FQNNGV. The CDR3 contains 15 residues.

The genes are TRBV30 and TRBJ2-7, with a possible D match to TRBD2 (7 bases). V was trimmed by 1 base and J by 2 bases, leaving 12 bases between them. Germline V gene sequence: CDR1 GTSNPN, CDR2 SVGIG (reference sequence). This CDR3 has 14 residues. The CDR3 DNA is TGTGCCTGGAGTGAGGGGGGGCTCACCTACGAGCAGTACTTC. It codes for CAWSEGGLTYEQYF.

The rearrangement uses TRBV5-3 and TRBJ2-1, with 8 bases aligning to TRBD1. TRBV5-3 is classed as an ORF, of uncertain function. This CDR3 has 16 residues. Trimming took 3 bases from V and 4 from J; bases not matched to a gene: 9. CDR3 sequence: CARSSPGQGEYNEQFF. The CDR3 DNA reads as TGTGCCAGAAGCTCACCTGGACAGGGAGAATACAATGAGCAGTTCTTC.

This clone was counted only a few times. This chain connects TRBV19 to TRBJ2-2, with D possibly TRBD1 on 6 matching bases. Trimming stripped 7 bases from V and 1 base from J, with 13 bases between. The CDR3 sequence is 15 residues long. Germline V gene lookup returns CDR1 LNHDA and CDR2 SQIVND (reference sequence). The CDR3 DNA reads TGTGCCAGTACCCCGGGACAAGTGAACACCGGGGAGCTGTTTTTT. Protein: CASTPGQVNTGELFF.

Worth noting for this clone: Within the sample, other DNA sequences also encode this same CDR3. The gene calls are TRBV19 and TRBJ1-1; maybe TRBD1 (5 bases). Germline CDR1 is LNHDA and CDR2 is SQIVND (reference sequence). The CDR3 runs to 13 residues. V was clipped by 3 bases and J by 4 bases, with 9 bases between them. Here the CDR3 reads CASSIGGGTEAFF. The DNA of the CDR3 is TGTGCCAGTAGTATTGGGGGGGGCACTGAAGCTTTCTTT.

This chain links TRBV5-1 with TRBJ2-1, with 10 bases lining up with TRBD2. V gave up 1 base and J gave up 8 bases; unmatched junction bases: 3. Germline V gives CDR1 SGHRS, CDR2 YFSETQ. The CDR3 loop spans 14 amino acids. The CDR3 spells CASSLFLAGDEQFF. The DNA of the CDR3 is TGCGCCAGCAGCTTGTTTCTAGCGGGGGATGAGCAGTTCTTC.

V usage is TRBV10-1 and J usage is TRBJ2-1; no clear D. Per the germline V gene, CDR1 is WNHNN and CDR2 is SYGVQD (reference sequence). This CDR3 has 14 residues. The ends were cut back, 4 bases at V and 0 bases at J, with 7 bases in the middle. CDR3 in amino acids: CASSGGSSYNEQFF. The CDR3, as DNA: TGCGCCAGCAGTGGAGGCAGCTCCTACAATGAGCAGTTCTTC.

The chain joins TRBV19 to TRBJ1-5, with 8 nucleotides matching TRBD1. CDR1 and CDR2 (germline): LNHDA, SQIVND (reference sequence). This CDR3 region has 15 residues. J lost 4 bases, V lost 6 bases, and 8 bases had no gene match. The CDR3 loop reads CASRDSDRENQPQHF. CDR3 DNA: TGTGCCAGTAGGGATTCGGACAGGGAAAATCAGCCCCAGCATTTT.

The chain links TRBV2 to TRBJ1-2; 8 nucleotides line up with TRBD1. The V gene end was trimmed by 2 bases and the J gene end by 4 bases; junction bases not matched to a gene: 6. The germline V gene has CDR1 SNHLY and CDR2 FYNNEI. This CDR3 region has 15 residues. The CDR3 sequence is CASSERAGGVYGYTF. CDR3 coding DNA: TGTGCCAGCAGTGAACGGGCAGGGGGCGTCTATGGCTACACCTTC. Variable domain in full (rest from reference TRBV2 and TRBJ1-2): EPEVTQTPSHQVTQMGQEVILRCVPISNHLYFYWYRQILGQKVEFLVSFYNNEISEKSEIFDDQFSVERPDGSNFTLKIRSTKLEDSAMYFCASSERAGGVYGYTFGSGTRLTVV.

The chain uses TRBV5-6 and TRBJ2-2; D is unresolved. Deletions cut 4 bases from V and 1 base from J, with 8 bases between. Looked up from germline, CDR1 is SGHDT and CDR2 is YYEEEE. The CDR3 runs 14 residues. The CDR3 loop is CASSPIQNTGELFF. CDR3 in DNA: TGTGCCAGCAGCCCAATACAGAACACCGGGGAGCTGTTTTTT.

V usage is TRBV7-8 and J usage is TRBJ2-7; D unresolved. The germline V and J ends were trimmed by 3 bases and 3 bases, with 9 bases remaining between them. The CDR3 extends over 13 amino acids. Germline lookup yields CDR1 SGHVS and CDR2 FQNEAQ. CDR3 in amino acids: CASSLNPDYEQYF. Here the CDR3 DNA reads TGTGCCAGCAGCTTGAATCCCGACTACGAGCAGTACTTC.

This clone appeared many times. The CDR3 here is CASSPNSGNLYGEQFF. The CDR3 DNA reads TGTGCCAGCAGCCCCAATAGCGGGAACCTCTACGGTGAGCAGTTCTTC. The chain employs TRBV5-4 and TRBJ2-1; 8 positions agree with TRBD2. This CDR3 contains 16 residues. Germline lookup yields CDR1 SGHNT and CDR2 YYREEE (reference sequence). V lost 4 bases to trimming and J lost 9 bases; unmatched junction nucleotides: 15.

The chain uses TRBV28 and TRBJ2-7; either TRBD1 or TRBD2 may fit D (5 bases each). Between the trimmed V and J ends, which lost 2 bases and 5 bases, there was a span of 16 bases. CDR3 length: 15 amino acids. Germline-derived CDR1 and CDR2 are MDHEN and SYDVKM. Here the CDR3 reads CASSLTGAGLDEQYF. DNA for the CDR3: TGTGCCAGCAGTTTAACCGGGGCCGGACTTGACGAGCAGTACTTC.